The 31 T cell receptor beta chains reported below all come from one sample, sequenced in a study of cytomegalovirus exposure and HLA in healthy donors (dated by TCRdb to 2017 to 2019). The library was produced with the immunoSEQ multiplex PCR assay. A mixture of 60 forward primers for TCR Vbeta segments and 13 reverse primers for TCR Jbeta segments was used in the multiplex PCR. In its TCRdb copy, this immuneACCESS table keeps in-frame sequences only and misses some clones. Where compared with another copy, unresolved V genes explain less than half of these, and the others have no known cause. This sample lists 150,000 to 200,000 clones; roughly four fifths were detected once. The leading ten clones occupy roughly 5% of the sample. Sequencing was performed on PBMCs. Receptor source: a woman aged 18-35 years in good health and CMV-seropositive.

The genes are TRBV2 and TRBJ2-7, with 12 bases that match TRBD1. CDR1 SNHLY and CDR2 FYNNEI come from the germline V gene. With 6 bases clipped from V and 5 bases from J, the junction kept 8 bases outside the gene matches. The CDR3 loop spans 15 amino acids. CDR3 in DNA: TGTGCCAGCAGAGACCGGGACAGGGGGCCCCACGAGCAGTACTTC. Translating gives CASRDRDRGPHEQYF.

V gene TRBV9 combines with J gene TRBJ1-6, with TRBD1 as a possible D gene (6 bases). With 0 bases removed from V and 3 bases from J, the gap between germline ends came to 10 bases. CDR3 length equals 16 residues. Germline CDR1 SGDLS, CDR2 YYNGEE. CDR3 coding DNA: TGTGCCAGCAGCGTAGACTCCAGGGGCTATAATTCACCCCTCCACTTT. Protein product: CASSVDSRGYNSPLHF.

For this clone: The germline gene is not matched at one end of the junction; a read error may be the cause. The sample contains more than one DNA sequence encoding this CDR3. The CDR3 here is CASSENQPQHF. The DNA for the CDR3 is TGTGCTAGCAGCGAGAACCAGCCCCAGCATTTT. V and J are TRBV2 and TRBJ1-5; D remains unclear. The CDR3 length is 11 residues. The germline V gene has CDR1 SNHLY and CDR2 FYNNEI.

The V and J genes are TRBV27 and TRBJ1-2, with D perhaps matching TRBD1 (5 bases). There are 15 residues in the CDR3. Germline V gene data show CDR1 as MNHEY and CDR2 as SMNVEV (reference sequence). V lost 2 bases, J lost 4 bases, and 14 bases lay in between. This chain's CDR3 is CASSLAGRASYGYTF. The CDR3 DNA reads as TGTGCCAGCAGTTTAGCTGGCAGGGCTAGCTATGGCTACACCTTC.

The gene calls are TRBV5-1 and TRBJ2-5; possible D gene TRBD2, 5 bases. V dropped 4 bases and J dropped 0 bases, with 13 bases sitting between them. This CDR3 region has 15 residues. Germline V lookup: CDR1 SGHRS, CDR2 YFSETQ. The CDR3 nucleotides are TGCGCCAGCAGCCTGCCGGGGTCATACCAAGAGACCCAGTACTTC. Translating it yields CASSLPGSYQETQYF.

This chain connects TRBV15 to TRBJ2-3; D gene unclear. Germline CDR1 LNHNV, CDR2 YYDKDF (reference sequence). The CDR3 is 13 amino acids. The V and J ends lost 4 bases and 3 bases respectively, with 8 bases between them. CDR3 nucleotides: TGTGCCACCAGCACCTCCCGGACAGATACGCAGTATTTT. Residues: CATSTSRTDTQYF.

The V gene is TRBV11-3, the J gene TRBJ2-2, with 7 bases matching TRBD1. The V gene's germline CDR1 is SGHNT and CDR2 YENEEA. With 5 bases clipped from V and 4 bases from J, the junction kept 4 bases outside the gene matches. The CDR3 is made up of 14 amino acids. CDR3 amino acids: CASSQQGPTGELFF. CDR3 nucleotides: TGTGCCAGCAGCCAACAGGGGCCCACCGGGGAGCTGTTTTTT. Together with reference TRBV11-3 and TRBJ2-2, the CDR3 gives the full variable domain: EAGVVQSPRYKIIEKKQPVAFWCNPISGHNTLYWYLQNLGQGPELLIRYENEEAVDDSQLPKDRFSAERLKGVDSTLKIQPAELGDSAVYLCASSQQGPTGELFFGEGSRLTVL.

This clone was counted a single time. The chain carries TRBV27 and TRBJ2-4; TRBD2 is a possible D gene (6 bases). Germline loops: CDR1 MNHEY, CDR2 SMNVEV (reference sequence). V was trimmed by 2 bases and J by 0 bases, leaving 8 bases between them. The CDR3 sequence is 15 residues long. For the CDR3, the DNA is TGTGCCAGCAGTTTAGGGGGACTAGCCAAAAACATTCAGTACTTC. Amino acid sequence: CASSLGGLAKNIQYF.

The chain employs TRBV6-5 and TRBJ2-1; 10 bases fit TRBD1. The trim removed 4 bases at V and 6 bases at J, leaving 6 bases unmatched. Germline V gene data show CDR1 as MNHEY and CDR2 as SVGAGI. The length of the CDR3 is 15 residues. The CDR3 loop reads CASSSTGQGINEQFF. CDR3 nucleotide sequence: TGTGCCAGCAGTTCGACGGGACAGGGGATCAATGAGCAGTTCTTC.

V usage is TRBV7-9 and J usage is TRBJ1-1, with 10 bases identical to TRBD1. Germline trimming cut 5 bases from V and 6 bases from J; bases unmatched to any gene: 9. CDR3 size: 15 residues. CDR1 is SEHNR, CDR2 FQNEAQ, per germline (reference sequence). The CDR3 loop is CASSVRQGAGAEAFF. The CDR3 DNA sequence: TGTGCCAGCAGCGTTCGACAGGGGGCAGGCGCTGAAGCTTTCTTT. The full variable domain, its missing parts supplied by reference TRBV7-9 and TRBJ1-1, is DTGVSQNPRHKITKRGQNVTFRCDPISEHNRLYWYRQTLGQGPEFLTYFQNEAQLEKSRLLSDRFSAERPKGSFSTLEIQRTEQGDSAMYLCASSVRQGAGAEAFFGQGTRLTVV.

The CDR3 here is CASSPRDRRETQYF. DNA for the CDR3: TGTGCCAGCAGCCCACGGGACAGGCGAGAGACCCAGTACTTC. This chain connects TRBV11-2 to TRBJ2-5; 8 nucleotides align to TRBD1. Germline CDR1 and CDR2: SGHAT and FQNNGV. V was pared by 5 bases and J by 4 bases, with 6 bases of the junction left unmatched. This CDR3 region has 14 residues.

V and J are TRBV10-3 and TRBJ1-6, with D unclear. The germline CDR1 and CDR2 sequences are ENHRY and SYGVKD. V was pared by 2 bases and J by 6 bases, with 14 bases between. The CDR3 has 16 residues. DNA of the CDR3: TGTGCCATCAGTGAGCCCCCCCCAGCGATTAATTCACCCCTCCACTTT. Translating gives CAISEPPPAINSPLHF.

The J gene is TRBJ2-7, the V gene TRBV6-6, with TRBD1 matching over 9 bases. CDR3 length equals 15 residues. Germline-derived CDR1 and CDR2 are MNHNY and SVGAGI (reference sequence). V gave up 6 bases and J gave up 5 bases; unmatched junction bases: 11. The CDR3 bases are TGTGCCAGCAGACCCCCGGGACAGGGTTACCACGAGCAGTACTTC. Translating gives CASRPPGQGYHEQYF.

The rearrangement links TRBV27 to TRBJ1-4, with 7 positions matching TRBD1. V dropped 6 bases and J dropped 8; count of bases not matched to a gene: 3. Germline assignment: CDR1 MNHEY and CDR2 SMNVEV (reference sequence). The CDR3 has 12 amino acids. CDR3 sequence (DNA): TGTGCCAGCAGGACAGGGCACGAAAAACTGTTTTTT. Encoded protein: CASRTGHEKLFF.

The gene calls are TRBV7-9 and TRBJ1-6; D remains ambiguous. The ends were cut back, 5 bases at V and 4 bases at J, with 6 bases in the middle. Germline assignment: CDR1 SEHNR and CDR2 FQNEAQ (reference sequence). The CDR3 is made up of 13 amino acids. This CDR3 reads CASSGRYNSPLHF. In DNA, the CDR3 is TGTGCCAGCAGCGGCAGGTATAATTCACCCCTCCACTTT.

This clone is a singleton in its sample. The chain is built from TRBV18 and TRBJ1-1; 7 bases line up with TRBD1. Trimming cost V 0 bases and J 5 bases; bases outside gene matches: 3. Germline CDR1 is KGHSH and CDR2 is LQKENI. The CDR3 sequence is 14 residues long. The CDR3 sequence is CASSPPDRRTEAFF. In DNA form, the CDR3 reads TGTGCCAGCTCACCACCGGACAGGAGGACTGAAGCTTTCTTT.

V gene TRBV4-1 combines with J gene TRBJ2-2; TRBD1 aligns across 8 bases. This CDR3 has 15 amino acids. J lost 6 bases, V lost 4 bases, and 7 bases had no gene match. Germline V lookup: CDR1 MGHRA, CDR2 YSYEKL. CDR3 residues: CASSRTQGGAGELFF. CDR3 DNA sequence: TGCGCCAGCAGCCGGACACAGGGGGGAGCCGGGGAGCTGTTTTTT.

This clone turned up a few times. The rearrangement joins TRBV6-4 to TRBJ2-6; 7 nucleotides line up with TRBD1. The CDR3 sequence is 16 residues long. With V trimmed by 0 bases and J by 6 bases, 5 bases remained unmatched. Germline CDR1 reads MRHNA; CDR2 reads SNTAGT. DNA of the CDR3: TGTGCCAGCAGTGACTCGAGCCAGGGGGAGGCCAACGTCCTGACTTTC. This translates into CASSDSSQGEANVLTF.

V usage is TRBV25-1 and J usage is TRBJ2-6; D remains unclear. From germline, CDR1 is MGHDK and CDR2 SYGVNS. There are 16 residues in the CDR3. The V end was cut by 1 base, the J end by 1 base, with 8 bases between. The CDR3 nucleotides read TGTGCCAGCAGTGAATTCCCAGATTCTGGGGCCAACGTCCTGACTTTC. Its protein is CASSEFPDSGANVLTF. Looking up the rest from reference TRBV25-1 and TRBJ2-6 gives the full variable domain: EADIYQTPRYLVIGTGKKITLECSQTMGHDKMYWYQQDPGMELHLIHYSYGVNSTEKGDLSSESTVSRIRTEHFPLTLESARPSHTSQYLCASSEFPDSGANVLTFGAGSRLTVL.

V usage is TRBV28 and J usage is TRBJ2-1; a possible D gene is TRBD1 (6 bases). The germline V and J ends were trimmed by 10 bases and 8 bases, with 12 bases remaining between them. The length of the CDR3 is 11 residues. From germline, CDR1 is MDHEN and CDR2 SYDVKM. CDR3 bases: TGTGCCACTACAGGGCCACATGAGCAGTTCTTC. Translation: CATTGPHEQFF.

This clone has a single count. The chain couples TRBV13 to TRBJ2-7; 7 positions agree with TRBD1. The CDR3 spans 15 residues. The J segment lost 0 bases and the V segment lost 5 bases, leaving 7 bases of the junction unmatched. CDR1 PRHDT and CDR2 FYEKMQ come from the germline V gene (reference sequence). The CDR3 loop is CASSPQGESSYEQYF. As DNA, the CDR3 is TGTGCCAGCAGCCCCCAGGGGGAAAGCTCCTACGAGCAGTACTTC.

This clone was observed a handful of times. The CDR3 loop reads CASSPGLRGNNEQFF. CDR3 DNA sequence: TGTGCCAGCAGCCCCGGTTTGCGGGGAAACAATGAGCAGTTCTTC. The chain is built from TRBV5-6 and TRBJ2-1, with a weak D call TRBD2 (6 bases). CDR1 and CDR2 from the germline V gene are SGHDT and YYEEEE. V dropped 4 bases and J dropped 5 bases, with 16 bases sitting between them. The CDR3 spans 15 residues.

In regard to this clone: Other nucleotide sequences in the sample specify the same CDR3. The chain employs TRBV5-1 and TRBJ2-3, with a weak D call TRBD1 (7 bases). The CDR3 runs to 15 residues. Between the trimmed V and J ends, which lost 0 bases and 3 bases, there was a span of 11 bases. Germline values: CDR1 SGHRS, CDR2 YFSETQ. As DNA, the CDR3 is TGCGCCAGCAGCTTGGGGCAGGGGGGAACAGATACGCAGTATTTT. Amino acids: CASSLGQGGTDTQYF.

The sample holds a few counts of this clone. This chain connects TRBV7-6 to TRBJ2-5; tentative D call: TRBD2 (6 bases). The CDR3 extends over 14 amino acids. Deletions cut 1 base from V and 10 bases from J, with 16 bases between. CDR1 and CDR2 (germline): SGHVS, FNYEAQ. This CDR3 is CASSLGGPTGVQYF. DNA of the CDR3: TGTGCCAGCAGCTTAGGAGGGCCCACGGGAGTCCAGTACTTC.

The chain uses TRBV19 and TRBJ2-3, with TRBD1 matching 8 bases. With V trimmed by 7 bases and J by 4 bases, 7 bases remained unmatched. The CDR3 has 14 residues. Per germline, CDR1 LNHDA and CDR2 SQIVND (reference sequence). CDR3 coding DNA: TGTGCCAGTACCTACAGGGGGATGTCAGATACGCAGTATTTT. Encoded protein: CASTYRGMSDTQYF.

The rearrangement joins TRBV6-5 to TRBJ2-7, with TRBD2 as a possible D gene (6 bases). V shed 9 bases and J shed 2 bases, with 20 bases lying between them. The CDR3 loop spans 15 amino acids. Germline assignment: CDR1 MNHEY and CDR2 SVGAGI. The CDR3 sequence is CASRSGLAPTYEQYF. DNA for the CDR3: TGTGCCAGTAGGAGCGGGCTAGCGCCTACCTACGAGCAGTACTTC.

The chain recombines TRBV7-2 with TRBJ1-1; 8 bases are a match to TRBD1. CDR1 and CDR2 (germline): SGHTA, FQGNSA. With 4 bases clipped from V and 0 bases from J, the junction kept 1 base outside the gene matches. The CDR3 has 14 amino acids. The DNA for the CDR3 is TGTGCCAGCAGCTCAGGGGGCATGAACACTGAAGCTTTCTTT. Translating it yields CASSSGGMNTEAFF.

A few counts support this clone. This rearrangement joins TRBV5-6 to TRBJ2-3, with 10 bases that match TRBD2. This CDR3 is built from 16 residues. Looked up from germline, CDR1 is SGHDT and CDR2 is YYEEEE. V was clipped by 2 bases and J by 2 bases; unmatched bases: 5. Here the CDR3 reads CASSFLLAGYTDTQYF. DNA for the CDR3: TGTGCCAGCAGCTTTCTACTAGCGGGGTACACAGATACGCAGTATTTT.

The chain links TRBV4-1 to TRBJ1-5; 7 positions agree with TRBD1. The CDR3 has 13 residues. The V and J ends lost 5 bases and 6 bases, in that order; junction bases with no gene match: 4. Germline V gives CDR1 MGHRA, CDR2 YSYEKL. The CDR3, as DNA: TGCGCCAGCAGCAGGGGGCAGAGTCAGCCCCAGCATTTT. Translation: CASSRGQSQPQHF.

This chain links TRBV28 with TRBJ2-7; 12 bases fit TRBD2. CDR3 length equals 15 residues. CDR1 and CDR2 from the germline V gene are MDHEN and SYDVKM. V shed 6 bases and J 5 bases; nucleotides not matched to a gene: 8. In DNA, the CDR3 is TGTGCCAGCAGACCTTGGACTAGCGGGGACGACGAGCAGTACTTC. Amino acid sequence: CASRPWTSGDDEQYF.

The chain uses TRBV27 and TRBJ1-1, with D uncertain. The CDR3 loop spans 11 amino acids. V lost 5 bases, J lost 6 bases, and 7 bases lay in between. Germline loops: CDR1 MNHEY, CDR2 SMNVEV (reference sequence). CDR3 sequence (DNA): TGTGCCAGCAGTCGAGGTGCTGAAGCTTTCTTT. It encodes CASSRGAEAFF.